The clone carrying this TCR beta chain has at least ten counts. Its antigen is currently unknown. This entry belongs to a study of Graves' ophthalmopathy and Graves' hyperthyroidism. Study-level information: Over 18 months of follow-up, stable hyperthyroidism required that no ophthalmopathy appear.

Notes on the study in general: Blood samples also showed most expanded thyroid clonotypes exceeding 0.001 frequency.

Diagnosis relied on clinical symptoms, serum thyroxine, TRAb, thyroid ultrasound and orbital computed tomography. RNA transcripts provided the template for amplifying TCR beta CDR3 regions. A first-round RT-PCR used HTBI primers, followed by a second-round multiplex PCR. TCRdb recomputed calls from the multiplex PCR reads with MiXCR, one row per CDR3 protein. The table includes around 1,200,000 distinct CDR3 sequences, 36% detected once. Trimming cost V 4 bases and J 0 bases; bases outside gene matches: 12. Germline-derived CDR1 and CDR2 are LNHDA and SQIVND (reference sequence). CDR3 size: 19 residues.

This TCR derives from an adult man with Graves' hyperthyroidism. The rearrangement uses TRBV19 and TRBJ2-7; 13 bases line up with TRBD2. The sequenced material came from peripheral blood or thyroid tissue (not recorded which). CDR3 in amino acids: CASSKTQLAGGTPSYEQYF. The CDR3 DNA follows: TGTGCCAGTAGTAAAACGCAACTAGCGGGAGGGACACCCTCCTACGAGCAGTACTTC.